Listed below are T cell receptor beta chains from one sample, sequenced in a study of molecular identifiers for immune sequencing clone quantification. TCRdb processed the PCR reads anew with MiXCR; each CDR3 protein has one entry. Among under 800,000 distinct CDR3 sequences listed, around 25% were seen once. Material: naive CD8+ T cells from blood, with Jurkat cell RNA spiked in. Source of these receptors: a human donor in good health. Some libraries in this study had Jurkat cell RNA spiked in. Both conserved end residues are trimmed from each CDR3. Expanded clones get a size class; other rows say once, few or many, or leave the size out.

j_call clone_size v_call cdr3_aa
TRBJ1-1 many TRBV6-2/TRBV6-3 ASSYPRIDRGTEAF
TRBJ2-3 many TRBV13 ASSANVRDRDTDTQY
TRBJ2-1 . TRBV7-2 ASTVALWSLGDEQF
TRBJ1-3 . TRBV5-1 ASSLGNQGLAGNTIY
TRBJ1-3 few TRBV6-2/TRBV6-3 ASSYTGSGNTIY
TRBJ1-2 few TRBV27 ASSLLRGGSGGYT
TRBJ2-3 many TRBV25-1 ASSYRDTQLDTQY
TRBJ2-7 few TRBV6-5 ASRGQVGRYEQY
TRBJ2-3 many TRBV9 ASSVGDFSTDTQY
TRBJ2-7 . TRBV13 ASSLDGTGGGYEQY
TRBJ1-1 many TRBV7-9 ASSNRDAPMNTEAF
TRBJ2-1 . TRBV4-1 ASSRIPFSGGASEQF
TRBJ2-2 few TRBV5-6 ASSVSPGLAATANTGELF
TRBJ2-5 . TRBV3-1 ASSQVPSEQTQY
TRBJ2-7 . TRBV10-1 ASSGDQGGYEQY
TRBJ2-3 few TRBV6-2/TRBV6-3 ASSKTLFADTQY
TRBJ2-3 once TRBV11-2 ASSPGFGTDTDTQY
TRBJ2-7 few TRBV12-3/TRBV12-4 ASRGSGRKNSYEQY
TRBJ2-7 . TRBV6-2/TRBV6-3 ASSYDTAQYSYEQY
TRBJ2-5 . TRBV27 ASSTIAGLGTQY
TRBJ2-1 . TRBV7-9 ASSLILINEQF
TRBJ2-7 few TRBV7-2 ASSLAYGTAYEQY
TRBJ2-2 few TRBV7-6 ASSDKRQAGRTGELF
TRBJ2-7 few TRBV27 ASSFSDTRYEQY
TRBJ2-7 . TRBV7-9 ASENSGRPYEQY
TRBJ2-3 . TRBV30 AWSQDTSFGDTQY
TRBJ2-7 . TRBV4-3 ASSQLAGALYERY
TRBJ2-5 . TRBV6-6 ASSYLSGGAQETQY
TRBJ2-6 many TRBV6-6 AEGPGSGANVLT
TRBJ1-1 many TRBV7-9 ASSLQGGASTEAF
TRBJ2-5 few TRBV27 ASSFIGAGPQETQY
TRBJ2-7 . TRBV18 ANSPGQGPYEQY
TRBJ1-5 many TRBV6-1 ASSESVGLGSGQPQH
TRBJ2-7 . TRBV4-1 ASSQFGAEGPYEQY
TRBJ2-1 . TRBV7-9 ASSSLGGARGNEQF
TRBJ2-1 many TRBV24-1 ATSGTPKTSGSLYEQF
TRBJ2-5 . TRBV11-2 ASSLGGARQGETQY
TRBJ2-7 . TRBV9 ASSPHSEPEDEQY
TRBJ1-4 . TRBV7-9 ASTSDRGGGVFEKLF
TRBJ2-3 many TRBV15 ATSRDGGIAGADTQY
TRBJ2-2 . TRBV3-1 ASSPEGGTVAGELC
TRBJ2-1 many TRBV4-3 ASSGGNEQF
TRBJ2-7 many TRBV20-1 SARDHSYEQY
TRBJ1-3 few TRBV19 ASSIGRMHDGNTIY
TRBJ1-4 . TRBV28 ASSALGGINEKLF
TRBJ2-3 . TRBV6-6 ASSFKAGASTDTQY